This T cell receptor (beta chain) came from a study of blood T cell repertoires in COVID-19. Turning to the study itself: Spain, Italy and the United States supplied samples that represented acute and convalescent COVID-19.

Method: immunoSEQ multiplex PCR; TCRdb's copy keeps in-frame clones and lacks some. The sample shows roughly 99,000 clones, roughly 90% of them seen only once. V lost 9 bases and J 7 bases, leaving 22 bases between the germline ends. Germline V lookup: CDR1 LNHDA, CDR2 SQIVND (reference sequence). CDR3 size: 14 residues. The clonotype was recovered from a man aged 35 to 55 with active or convalescent COVID-19. The source material was peripheral blood. The chain recombines TRBV19 with TRBJ2-7, with D possibly being TRBD1 (6 bases). This CDR3 reads CARFTGFHSWEQYF. Written as DNA, the CDR3 is TGTGCCAGGTTCACAGGGTTCCACTCCTGGGAGCAGTACTTC. Combining the CDR3 with reference TRBV19 and TRBJ2-7 gives the whole variable domain DGGITQSPKYLFRKEGQNVTLSCEQNLNHDAMYWYRQDPGQGLRLIYYSQIVNDFQKGDIAEGYSVSREKKESFPLTVTSAQKNPTAFYLCARFTGFHSWEQYFGPGTRLTVT.